These T cell receptor beta chains were read from a single sample in a study of cytomegalovirus exposure and HLA in healthy donors. Clones were read by immunoSEQ multiplex PCR, and TCRdb kept only the in-frame ones, dropping some. The repertoire includes approximately 76,000 clones, about 60% of them detected once, and approximately 5.4% sits in the top ten. Sequenced: PBMCs. The receptors originated from a man aged 30 to 39 in good health and CMV-seropositive. The CDR3 runs from the conserved cysteine through the conserved F or W. Each record gives: D gene, CDR3 length, J gene, V gene, clone size, CDR3 DNA, CDR3 protein. D genes are given only for firm matches. A clone size is listed for some rows: how often the clone was seen (once, few, many), or a class if it is expanded.

NA	14	TRBJ2-1	TRBV30	few	TGTGCCTGGAGTGTATTGCAGGATTACAATGAGCAGTTCTTC	CAWSVLQDYNEQFF
TRBD1	15	TRBJ1-2	TRBV5-1	NA	TGCGCCAGCAGCTTGGGTGGGGACAGTCCTAGCGGCTACACCTTC	CASSLGGDSPSGYTF
TRBD2	17	TRBJ2-2	TRBV28	NA	TGTGCCAGCAGGAAGGGACTAGCGGGAGGCAGAACCGGGGAGCTGTTTTTT	CASRKGLAGGRTGELFF
NA	12	TRBJ2-1	TRBV9	NA	TGTGCCAGCAGCGTAGACACTAGTAGGCAGTTCTTC	CASSVDTSRQFF
NA	14	TRBJ2-1	TRBV7-2	NA	TGTGCCAGCAGCCGCGACAGCTCCTACAATGAGCAGTTCTTC	CASSRDSSYNEQFF
TRBD1	11	TRBJ2-5	TRBV20-1	few	TGTTCCGGACAGGACCAAGAGACCCAGTACTTC	CSGQDQETQYF
NA	17	TRBJ2-2	TRBV10-3	few	TGTGCCATCAGTGAGTCGAGGGGGGGGATAAACACCGGGGAGCTGTTTTTT	CAISESRGGINTGELFF
TRBD1	14	TRBJ2-5	TRBV4-1	NA	TGCGCCAGCAGCCGGGGACAGGGACAAGAGACCCAGTACTTC	CASSRGQGQETQYF
NA	14	TRBJ2-7	TRBV10-2	NA	TGCGCCAGCAGTATCGACAGACAATCCTACGAGCAGTACTTC	CASSIDRQSYEQYF
NA	12	TRBJ2-2	TRBV7-9	once	TGTGCCAGCAGCTTTAGTGGCGGGGAGCTGTTTTTT	CASSFSGGELFF
TRBD1	16	TRBJ1-2	TRBV9	NA	TGTGCCAGCAGCGTAGGGGTCTCGGAGGGACAGTATGGCTACACCTTC	CASSVGVSEGQYGYTF
TRBD2	14	TRBJ2-7	TRBV5-4	few	TGTGCCAGCAGCTTGGGGACTAGTATCTACGAGCAGTACTTC	CASSLGTSIYEQYF
NA	13	TRBJ2-3	TRBV6-5	few	TGTGCCAGCAGTTACGGGGGGTCAGATACGCAGTATTTT	CASSYGGSDTQYF
TRBD1	15	TRBJ1-1	TRBV19	many	TGTGCCAGTAGTATATCGTTAGCAGGGGGCACTGAAGCTTTCTTT	CASSISLAGGTEAFF
NA	13	TRBJ1-6	TRBV29-1	NA	TGCAGCGTTGAATTATCGCGGGGTTCACCCCTCCACTTT	CSVELSRGSPLHF
NA	14	TRBJ2-3	TRBV15	NA	TGTGCCACCAGCAGAGATATCCGGGGGGATACGCAGTATTTT	CATSRDIRGDTQYF
TRBD2	16	TRBJ2-1	TRBV30	once	TGTGCCTGGAGTGTACCGGTTAGCGGGGGGGGGAATGAGCAGTTCTTC	CAWSVPVSGGGNEQFF
TRBD2	15	TRBJ2-7	TRBV30	NA	TGTGCCTGGAATGTACAGCTAGCGGGGGTAAACGAGCAGTACTTC	CAWNVQLAGVNEQYF
TRBD2	15	TRBJ2-5	TRBV7-3	NA	TGTGCCAGCAGCAGTAGCGGGGGGGCCGAAGAGACCCAGTACTTC	CASSSSGGAEETQYF
NA	15	TRBJ2-2	TRBV9	NA	TGTGCCAGCAGCCCGAAGACAGCGAACACCGGGGAGCTGTTTTTT	CASSPKTANTGELFF
TRBD2	18	TRBJ2-7	TRBV28	NA	TGTGCCAGCAGCGCCCCAACCTCCCGGACTAGCGCTGTGTGGGAGCAGTACTTC	CASSAPTSRTSAVWEQYF
NA	17	TRBJ2-5	TRBV28	NA	TGTGCCAGCAGTCCACCCGTTCCGGGGGAGCAACAAGAGACCCAGTACTTC	CASSPPVPGEQQETQYF